This T cell receptor (beta chain) was sequenced in a study of T cell responses to AZD1222 COVID-19 vaccine. V was cut by 1 base and J by 1 base, with 7 bases left in between. This CDR3 contains 14 residues. Germline CDR1 and CDR2: LNHDA and SQIVND (reference sequence). Sequenced by immunoSEQ multiplex PCR; TCRdb stores in-frame clones only, minus some. This sample has 100,000 to 150,000 clones, with 70% to 90% found just once. General study points: There were repertoire samples only from the period after the peak T cell response. Seropositive at baseline were only a handful of AZD1222 recipients.

Turning to this clone: What it recognizes is unknown.

Sequencing used peripheral blood, obtained on day 0 of AZD1222 vaccination. V is TRBV19 and J is TRBJ2-5; D unresolved. The TCR comes from an adult in good health. The CDR3 sequence: CASSIGQPQETQYF. The CDR3 nucleotides read TGTGCCAGTAGTATAGGGCAGCCCCAAGAGACCCAGTACTTC. Variable domain in full (rest from reference TRBV19 and TRBJ2-5): DGGITQSPKYLFRKEGQNVTLSCEQNLNHDAMYWYRQDPGQGLRLIYYSQIVNDFQKGDIAEGYSVSREKKESFPLTVTSAQKNPTAFYLCASSIGQPQETQYFGPGTRLLVL.